Listed below are T cell receptor beta chains from one sample, sequenced in a study of blood T cell repertoires in COVID-19. Profiling relied on immunoSEQ multiplex PCR, and the TCRdb table lists in-frame clones only, not all of them. There are 300,000 to 400,000 clones in the sample; around 86% occur only once, and roughly 4.2% lies in the top ten. Sequencing used PBMCs or T cells enriched from blood (not recorded which). The receptors come from a woman aged 40-49 years with acute COVID-19. Each CDR3 is given with its conserved first and last residue. Fields, in order: D gene, J gene, V gene, clone size, CDR3 protein, CDR3 DNA. A D gene is named only where the DNA matches it firmly. Clone size is shown for a subset of rows, as once, few, many or a class of expanded clone.

d_call: .; j_call: TRBJ2-4; v_call: TRBV4-2; clone_size: .; cdr3_aa: CASSQERALLGRGIQYF; cdr3_nt: TGTGCCAGCAGCCAAGAAAGGGCTTTACTAGGGCGGGGCATTCAGTACTTC
d_call: .; j_call: TRBJ2-7; v_call: TRBV10-3; clone_size: .; cdr3_aa: CATQEGRDVYEQYF; cdr3_nt: TGTGCCACCCAAGAGGGAAGAGACGTATACGAGCAGTACTTC
d_call: TRBD1; j_call: TRBJ1-5; v_call: TRBV5-8; clone_size: .; cdr3_aa: CASSGGQGINQPQHF; cdr3_nt: TGTGCCAGCAGCGGCGGACAGGGGATCAATCAGCCCCAGCATTTT
d_call: .; j_call: TRBJ2-3; v_call: TRBV18; clone_size: .; cdr3_aa: CASSPYRGSPTDTQYF; cdr3_nt: TGTGCCAGCTCACCCTACCGGGGGTCCCCCACAGATACGCAGTATTTT
d_call: .; j_call: TRBJ2-2; v_call: TRBV29-1; clone_size: .; cdr3_aa: CSVGHVGELFF; cdr3_nt: TGCAGCGTTGGACACGTTGGGGAGCTGTTTTTT
d_call: .; j_call: TRBJ2-1; v_call: TRBV11-3; clone_size: .; cdr3_aa: CASSQTRSAEQFF; cdr3_nt: TGTGCCAGCAGCCAAACAAGATCAGCGGAGCAGTTCTTC
d_call: .; j_call: TRBJ2-1; v_call: TRBV7-2; clone_size: .; cdr3_aa: CASSLFLAGNEQFF; cdr3_nt: TGTGCCAGCAGCTTGTTTTTAGCTGGCAATGAGCAGTTCTTC
d_call: .; j_call: TRBJ1-2; v_call: TRBV7-9; clone_size: .; cdr3_aa: CASSLRSLNYGYTF; cdr3_nt: TGTGCCAGCAGCTTGAGGTCGCTTAACTATGGCTACACCTTC
d_call: TRBD2; j_call: TRBJ2-1; v_call: TRBV9; clone_size: .; cdr3_aa: CASSPSTSGGYNEQFF; cdr3_nt: TGTGCCAGCAGCCCATCGACTAGCGGGGGATACAATGAGCAGTTCTTC
d_call: .; j_call: TRBJ2-7; v_call: TRBV6-1; clone_size: once; cdr3_aa: CASSESHFRLGFYEQYF; cdr3_nt: TGTGCCAGCAGTGAATCCCATTTCAGACTAGGCTTCTACGAGCAGTACTTC